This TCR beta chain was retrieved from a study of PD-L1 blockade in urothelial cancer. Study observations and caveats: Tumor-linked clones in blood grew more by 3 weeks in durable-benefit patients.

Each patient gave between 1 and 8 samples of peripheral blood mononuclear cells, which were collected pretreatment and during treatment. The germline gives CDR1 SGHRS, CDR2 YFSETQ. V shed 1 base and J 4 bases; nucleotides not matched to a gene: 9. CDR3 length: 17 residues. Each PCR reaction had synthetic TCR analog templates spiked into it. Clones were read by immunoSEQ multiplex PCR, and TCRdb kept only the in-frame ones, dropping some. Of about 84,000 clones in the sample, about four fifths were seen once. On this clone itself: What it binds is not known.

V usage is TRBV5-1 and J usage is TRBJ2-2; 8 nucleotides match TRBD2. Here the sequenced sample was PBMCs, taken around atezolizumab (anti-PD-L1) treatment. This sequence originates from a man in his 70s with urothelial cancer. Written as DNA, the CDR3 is TGCGCCAGCAGCTTGCTCGGGGGGGCATCAGGCACCGGGGAGCTGTTTTTT. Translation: CASSLLGGASGTGELFF.